A selection of T cell receptor beta chains follows, all from one sample in a study of T cells in localized non-small cell lung cancer. Using immunoSEQ multiplex PCR, the repertoire was profiled, and TCRdb retains in-frame clones only, with some absent. The sample holds about 710 clones, more than 15% seen once. Sequences were derived from normal lung tissue next to the tumor, sampled before any cancer treatment. The receptors were gathered from a man aged 40-75 years with stage III squamous cell lung carcinoma. CDR3s include the opening cysteine and the closing phenylalanine or tryptophan. A D gene is named only where the DNA matches it firmly. Expanded clones are given a class, and other clones once, few, many or no size at all.

few	.	TRBJ2-1	TRBV2	CASSYPGNEQFF	TGTGCCAGCAGTTACCCAGGTAATGAGCAGTTCTTC
.	.	TRBJ1-5	TRBV30	CAWSVRAGRGNQPQHF	TGTGCCTGGAGTGTACGGGCGGGCCGAGGCAATCAGCCCCAGCATTTT
.	.	TRBJ2-2	TRBV14	CASSPPRAGELFF	TGTGCCAGCAGCCCCCCGCGGGCCGGGGAGCTGTTTTTT
few	TRBD1	TRBJ2-2	TRBV6-8	CASSGTGARGELFF	TGTGCCAGCAGTGGGACAGGGGCGCGCGGGGAGCTGTTTTTT
.	.	TRBJ2-3	TRBV5-1	CASSLDQGSTDTQYF	TGCGCCAGCAGCTTGGATCAGGGATCCACAGATACGCAGTATTTT
.	.	TRBJ1-1	TRBV12-5	CASGDNTEAFF	TGTGCCAGCGGTGACAACACTGAAGCTTTCTTT
few	.	TRBJ2-7	TRBV14	CASSLTYEQYF	TGTGCCAGCAGCCTGACCTACGAGCAGTACTTC
medium-sized	.	TRBJ1-2	TRBV9	CASSEVGSGAGYTF	TGTGCCAGCAGTGAAGTGGGATCGGGAGCTGGCTACACCTTC
.	.	TRBJ2-6	TRBV19	CASSIQGAAGAGANVLTF	TGTGCCAGTAGTATCCAAGGAGCAGCCGGTGCTGGGGCCAACGTCCTGACTTTC
hyperexpanded	TRBD2	TRBJ2-3	TRBV9	CASSGGTSGLTDTQYF	TGTGCCAGCAGCGGAGGGACTAGCGGGCTCACAGATACGCAGTATTTT
.	TRBD1	TRBJ2-1	TRBV5-1	CASSLARTGGYNEQFF	TGCGCCAGCAGCTTGGCCCGGACAGGGGGCTACAATGAGCAGTTCTTC
.	TRBD2	TRBJ2-3	TRBV14	CASSRGLGVMDTQYF	TGTGCCAGCAGCCGGGGACTAGGAGTGATGGATACGCAGTATTTT
.	.	TRBJ1-2	TRBV5-3	CARNLAALQPGGGYTF	TGTGCCAGAAACTTGGCGGCGCTACAACCGGGCGGGGGCTACACCTTC
few	TRBD2	TRBJ2-3	TRBV9	CASSVSGLAGGSSTDTQYF	TGTGCCAGCAGCGTATCCGGACTAGCGGGGGGGAGTAGCACAGATACGCAGTATTTT
few	.	TRBJ1-1	TRBV6-1	CASSEGAFNTEAFF	TGTGCCAGCAGTGAAGGGGCCTTTAACACTGAAGCTTTCTTT
large	TRBD1	TRBJ2-7	TRBV9	CASSALGQDHEQYF	TGTGCCAGCAGCGCCCTCGGACAGGACCACGAGCAGTACTTC
medium-sized	.	TRBJ1-4	TRBV11-3	CASSFFATNEKLFF	TGTGCCAGCAGCTTCTTTGCAACTAATGAAAAACTGTTTTTT
few	.	TRBJ1-5	TRBV6-8	CASSYSSGEDQPQHF	TGTGCCAGCAGTTACTCATCAGGGGAGGATCAGCCCCAGCATTTT
few	.	TRBJ1-3	TRBV9	CASSARTGTIYF	TGTGCCAGCAGCGCTCGAACAGGGACCATATATTTT
medium-sized	.	TRBJ1-4	TRBV4-1	CASSQGGTGVREKLFF	TGCGCCAGCAGCCAAGGGGGGACCGGGGTACGGGAAAAACTGTTTTTT
few	.	TRBJ2-5	TRBV1	CTSSPFTPRPQETQYF	TGCACCAGCAGCCCCTTCACCCCGAGGCCTCAAGAGACCCAGTACTTC
.	TRBD1	TRBJ2-7	TRBV30	CAWGTGLSYEQYF	TGTGCCTGGGGGACAGGGTTATCCTACGAGCAGTACTTC
few	.	TRBJ2-7	TRBV28	CASSFSSYEQYF	TGTGCCAGCAGTTTCTCGTCCTACGAGCAGTACTTC
few	TRBD1	TRBJ1-5	TRBV6-8	CAIGTGDSNQPQHF	TGTGCCATCGGGACAGGAGATAGCAATCAGCCCCAGCATTTT
.	TRBD1	TRBJ2-5	TRBV12-5	CASGLGRDRGETQYF	TGTGCTAGTGGTTTGGGGAGGGACAGGGGAGAGACCCAGTACTTC
.	.	TRBJ1-2	TRBV18	CASSPERQSYGYTF	TGTGCCAGCTCACCAGAGAGACAGTCCTATGGCTACACCTTC
.	.	TRBJ1-6	TRBV5-1	CASSLDGVTTPLHF	TGCGCCAGCAGCTTGGATGGGGTAACCACACCCCTCCACTTT
few	TRBD1	TRBJ1-2	TRBV6-8	CASSRTGNYGYTF	TGTGCCAGCAGTCGGACAGGGAACTATGGCTACACCTTC
large	TRBD1	TRBJ2-3	TRBV14	CASSLTGGLDTQYF	TGTGCCAGCAGCCTGACAGGGGGCTTGGATACGCAGTATTTT
.	.	TRBJ1-1	TRBV25-1	CASTPGGSGAFF	TGTGCCAGCACCCCCGGGGGGAGCGGAGCTTTCTTT